A selection of T cell receptor beta chains follows, all from one sample in a study of shared clonotypes between healthy human individuals. The repertoire was sequenced with immunoSEQ multiplex PCR; TCRdb's copy has only in-frame clones and lacks some. The data contain around 550,000 clones, 85% to 95% of them seen just once; the ten biggest clones take up over 0.1%. The source material was naive CD8+ T cells sorted from blood. The origin of the receptors is a woman aged 25 to 39 in good health. Both conserved end residues are part of each CDR3. D genes are given only for firm matches. For some rows the clone size is stated as once, few or many, or as a class when expanded; others skip it.

D | J | V | size | length | CDR3 | DNA
TRBD1 | TRBJ1-2 | TRBV7-9 | - | 14 | CASSWPDRGYGYTF | TGTGCCAGCAGCTGGCCGGACAGGGGCTATGGCTACACCTTC
- | TRBJ2-2 | TRBV14 | - | 15 | CASSSTTGNTGELFF | TGTGCCAGCAGCTCGACGACGGGAAACACCGGGGAGCTGTTTTTT
- | TRBJ2-2 | TRBV7-9 | - | 13 | CASSLRNTGELFF | TGTGCCAGCAGCTTGCGGAACACCGGGGAGCTGTTTTTT
- | TRBJ2-1 | TRBV2 | - | 15 | CASSPNKTTMDEQFF | TGTGCCAGCAGTCCAAACAAGACCACCATGGATGAGCAGTTCTTC
- | TRBJ1-4 | TRBV14 | - | 19 | CASSQEVQRSGTTNEKLFF | TGTGCCAGCAGCCAAGAAGTGCAAAGATCCGGGACAACTAATGAAAAACTGTTTTTT
- | TRBJ2-1 | TRBV27 | - | 15 | CASSPEEGWFDEQFF | TGTGCCAGCAGTCCCGAAGAAGGGTGGTTCGATGAGCAGTTCTTC
- | TRBJ2-1 | TRBV7-9 | - | 12 | CASRAGYNEQFF | TGTGCCAGCAGGGCCGGCTACAATGAGCAGTTCTTC
- | TRBJ2-2 | TRBV29-1 | - | 13 | CSMRGSNTGELFF | TGCAGCATGCGCGGGTCGAACACCGGGGAGCTGTTTTTT
- | TRBJ2-7 | TRBV27 | - | 13 | CASGLTPSYEQYF | TGTGCCAGCGGCCTTACCCCTAGTTACGAGCAGTACTTC
TRBD1 | TRBJ1-5 | TRBV27 | - | 15 | CASSRAGQGNQPQHF | TGTGCCAGCTCCCGGGCGGGACAGGGAAATCAGCCCCAGCATTTT
TRBD2 | TRBJ2-3 | TRBV6-1 | - | 17 | CASSEGPGLAVTDTQYF | TGTGCCAGCAGTGAAGGGCCAGGACTAGCGGTCACAGATACGCAGTATTTT
- | TRBJ1-2 | TRBV30 | - | 11 | CAWSVSGGYTF | TGTGCCTGGAGTGTATCCGGGGGCTACACCTTC
TRBD2 | TRBJ2-1 | TRBV4-1 | - | 16 | CASSQERLAAYNEQFF | TGCGCCAGCAGCCAAGAAAGACTAGCGGCCTACAATGAGCAGTTCTTC
- | TRBJ1-4 | TRBV7-9 | - | 16 | CASSPGPPRGNEKLFF | TGTGCCAGCAGCCCCGGCCCCCCAAGGGGGAATGAAAAACTGTTTTTT
TRBD2 | TRBJ2-1 | TRBV7-9 | - | 14 | CAELAGGTYNEQFF | TGTGCAGAATTAGCGGGAGGGACATACAATGAGCAGTTCTTC
- | TRBJ1-1 | TRBV19 | - | 13 | CASSVYLKAEAFF | TGTGCCAGTAGCGTTTACCTTAAAGCTGAAGCTTTCTTT
- | TRBJ2-1 | TRBV7-2 | once | 12 | CASSLGSRGQFF | TGTGCCAGCAGCTTAGGATCCCGGGGGCAGTTCTTC
TRBD1 | TRBJ2-3 | TRBV9 | - | 17 | CASSARRQGAGADTQYF | TGTGCCAGCAGCGCACGAAGACAGGGGGCCGGCGCAGATACGCAGTATTTT
- | TRBJ2-5 | TRBV11-1 | once | 13 | CASSPNMGETQYF | TGTGCCAGCAGTCCTAACATGGGAGAGACCCAGTACTTC
- | TRBJ2-1 | TRBV10-3 | - | 16 | CAITDPGGVGYNEQFF | TGTGCCATCACGGATCCGGGCGGGGTTGGCTACAATGAGCAGTTCTTC
- | TRBJ2-1 | TRBV28 | - | 16 | CASSFQDDPPSYEQFF | TGTGCCAGCAGTTTTCAGGACGATCCCCCCTCTTATGAGCAGTTCTTC
- | TRBJ2-7 | TRBV6-1 | - | 13 | CASNSGGINEQYF | TGTGCCAGCAATTCAGGGGGGATAAACGAGCAGTACTTC
TRBD1 | TRBJ2-7 | TRBV29-1 | - | 13 | CSVRTGTSYEQYF | TGCAGCGTTCGGACAGGGACGTCCTACGAGCAGTACTTC
- | TRBJ2-7 | TRBV7-9 | - | 12 | CASSPTAYEQYF | TGTGCCAGCAGCCCGACAGCGTACGAGCAGTACTTC
- | TRBJ2-7 | TRBV19 | - | 13 | CASSGDITYEQYF | TGTGCCAGTAGCGGGGACATAACCTACGAGCAGTACTTC
- | TRBJ2-1 | TRBV7-2 | - | 17 | CASSLGGRSSSYNEQFF | TGTGCCAGCAGCTTAGGCGGGCGATCGAGCTCCTACAATGAGCAGTTCTTC
- | TRBJ2-2 | TRBV12-5 | - | 16 | CASGLVGSRDTGELFF | TGTGCTAGTGGTTTGGTGGGGTCCCGAGACACCGGGGAGCTGTTTTTT
TRBD2 | TRBJ2-1 | TRBV6-5 | - | 15 | CASRPRLAGSHEQFF | TGTGCCAGCAGGCCACGACTAGCGGGCAGCCATGAGCAGTTCTTC
TRBD1 | TRBJ1-2 | TRBV11-1 | - | 15 | CASSHSDRRNDGYTF | TGTGCCAGCAGCCACTCGGACAGGAGGAACGATGGCTACACCTTC
TRBD2 | TRBJ2-2 | TRBV28 | - | 13 | CASTVGGTGELFF | TGTGCCAGCACCGTGGGGGGGACCGGGGAGCTGTTTTTT
- | TRBJ2-1 | TRBV9 | - | 14 | CASSGPRGNNEQFF | TGTGCCAGCAGCGGACCCAGGGGAAACAATGAGCAGTTCTTC
- | TRBJ1-3 | TRBV7-9 | - | 17 | CASSSTETGYSGNTIYF | TGTGCCAGCAGCTCCACCGAGACAGGTTACTCTGGAAACACCATATATTTT
- | TRBJ2-7 | TRBV6-1 | - | 15 | CASSELRGWDYEQYF | TGTGCCAGCAGTGAATTGAGGGGCTGGGACTACGAGCAGTACTTC
- | TRBJ2-5 | TRBV13 | - | 14 | CASSLGQGEETQYF | TGTGCCAGCAGCTTAGGGCAGGGTGAAGAGACCCAGTACTTC
- | TRBJ1-5 | TRBV19 | - | 14 | CASTRAYSNQPQHF | TGTGCCAGTACACGAGCTTATAGCAATCAGCCCCAGCATTTT
- | TRBJ1-1 | TRBV28 | few | 13 | CASSPGVYTEAFF | TGTGCCAGCAGTCCTGGTGTTTACACTGAAGCTTTCTTT
- | TRBJ2-1 | TRBV10-3 | - | 13 | CAIIEGKCNEQFF | TGTGCCATCATTGAGGGAAAGTGTAATGAGCAGTTCTTC
- | TRBJ1-1 | TRBV27 | - | 14 | CASSPRTGNTEAFF | TGTGCCAGCAGTCCACGGACGGGGAACACTGAAGCTTTCTTT
TRBD1 | TRBJ2-3 | TRBV9 | - | 16 | CASSVNRGSSTDTQYF | TGTGCCAGCAGCGTGAACAGGGGATCTAGCACAGATACGCAGTATTTT
- | TRBJ2-7 | TRBV11-2 | - | 13 | CASSFGARHEQYF | TGTGCCAGCAGCTTCGGGGCCCGGCACGAGCAGTACTTC
- | TRBJ1-1 | TRBV5-1 | - | 14 | CASSLFYLNTEAFF | TGCGCCAGCAGCTTGTTTTACCTGAACACTGAAGCTTTCTTT
- | TRBJ2-1 | TRBV14 | - | 14 | CASSQGLGGYEQFF | TGTGCCAGCAGCCAAGGTCTAGGGGGATATGAGCAGTTCTTC
- | TRBJ2-7 | TRBV10-2 | - | 14 | CANDCYDNAYEQYF | TGCGCCAACGACTGCTATGACAACGCCTACGAGCAGTACTTC